The subject of this entry is one T cell receptor beta chain. Its antigen is undetermined. The data belong to a study of cytomegalovirus exposure and HLA in healthy donors. General study findings and limits: The study recorded around 160 TCR beta chains that were cytomegalovirus-associated. Accounts indicate the classifier identified cytomegalovirus status with strong specificity and sensitivity.

The PCR had 60 Vbeta and 13 Jbeta primers. Original methodology: Later work found 65 million to 90 million unique TCR beta chains, with 9.5 million to 12 million shared. Method: immunoSEQ multiplex PCR; TCRdb's copy keeps in-frame clones and lacks some. The DNA gave D and trimming, while V, J and clone size come from that table. The table has about 160,000 clones, 82% seen once. Germline V gene lookup returns CDR1 SGHTA and CDR2 FQGTGA. V trimming: 5 bases; J trimming: 0 bases; junction bases outside the gene matches: 6. This CDR3 contains 17 residues. The study sampled nominally healthy donors, though unrecorded immune exposures were likely.

Specimen: PBMCs. The sequence was collected from a girl under 18 in good health and CMV-seropositive. The rearrangement links TRBV7-3 to TRBJ2-1; 11 positions agree with TRBD2. CDR3 loop: CASSPLAGGHSYNEQFF. CDR3 coding DNA: TGTGCCAGCAGCCCGCTAGCGGGGGGCCACTCCTACAATGAGCAGTTCTTC.